This T cell receptor (beta chain) was found in a study of T cell repertoires in cytomegalovirus infection. As for the study in general: An indication of both CMV infection and matching HLA type came from public TCR beta signatures.

V trimming: 0 bases; J trimming: 1 base; junction bases outside the gene matches: 2. The CDR3 sequence is 15 residues long. Germline values: CDR1 SGDLS, CDR2 YYNGEE. From the reads, TCRdb called clonotypes with MiXCR, one entry per CDR3 protein. Of roughly 600,000 distinct CDR3 sequences detected, 24% appear once; the ten largest clones hold less than 9.5%. With regard to this clonotype: Its cognate antigen is unknown.

Study-wide findings and caveats: Public TCR beta family frequency separated CMV-and-HLA carriers, including in an independent cohort. Ex vivo, HLA-C-restricted CMV-specific TCR beta clonotypes prevailed over the rest of the response.

This chain links TRBV9 with TRBJ2-5; 8 bases match TRBD2. The sample was CD8+ T cells from PBMCs. The sequence was obtained from a human donor in good health (CMV status not recorded). Some clones in this sample may be carry-over from other donors' samples. CDR3 coding DNA: TGTGCCAGCAGCGTAGGCGGGGGGCTCCAAGAGACCCAGTACTTC. Protein product: CASSVGGGLQETQYF.